These 4 T cell receptor beta chains originate from one sample sequenced in a study of radiation and T cells in renal cell carcinoma. This table comes from immunoSEQ multiplex PCR, and its TCRdb copy is limited to in-frame clones, with some not included. This table holds approximately 12,000 clones, roughly 65% found once. Treatment of the sample: treatment-naive control, cytoreductive nephrectomy. Sequenced material: tumor tissue, taken from a patient whose treatment was nephrectomy without radiotherapy. These receptors all stem from an elderly woman with renal cell carcinoma.

The table lists this clone with a few counts. The chain combines TRBV5-8 with TRBJ1-6; TRBD1 matches 7 bases. Losses at the gene ends were 4 bases for V and 8 bases for J; bases not matched to a gene: 9. Germline CDR1 and CDR2: SGHTS and YDEGEE. This CDR3 region has 15 residues. The CDR3 is CASSPGGQVYSPLHF. CDR3 nucleotide sequence: TGTGCCAGCAGCCCCGGCGGACAGGTCTATTCACCCCTCCACTTT.

The chain links TRBV4-3 to TRBJ1-6, with a tentative D call TRBD1 (6 bases). The CDR3 is 16 amino acids. CDR1 and CDR2 (germline): LGHNA, YSLEER. V was cut by 0 bases and J by 4 bases, with 10 bases left in between. For the CDR3, the DNA is TGCGCCAGCAGCCAAGATTTAGGACAGTATAATTCACCCCTCCACTTT. Amino acids: CASSQDLGQYNSPLHF.

This sequence joins TRBV5-4 and TRBJ2-1; 9 nucleotides align to TRBD2. V gave up 4 bases and J gave up 5 bases; unmatched junction bases: 7. CDR1 is SGHNT and CDR2 is YYREEE in the germline V gene (reference sequence). There are 15 residues in the CDR3. The CDR3 protein is CASSSLAGGDNEQFF. CDR3 sequence (DNA): TGTGCCAGCAGCAGTCTGGCGGGGGGGGACAATGAGCAGTTCTTC.

The V and J genes are TRBV6-1 and TRBJ1-1; D not certain. CDR1 and CDR2 from the germline V gene are MNHNS and SASEGT. The CDR3 has 14 residues. With 6 bases removed from V and 4 bases from J, the gap between germline ends came to 15 bases. In nucleotides, the CDR3 is TGTGCCAGCAGCCCTGGGGTTTTCGGCACTGAAGCTTTCTTT. It codes for CASSPGVFGTEAFF.